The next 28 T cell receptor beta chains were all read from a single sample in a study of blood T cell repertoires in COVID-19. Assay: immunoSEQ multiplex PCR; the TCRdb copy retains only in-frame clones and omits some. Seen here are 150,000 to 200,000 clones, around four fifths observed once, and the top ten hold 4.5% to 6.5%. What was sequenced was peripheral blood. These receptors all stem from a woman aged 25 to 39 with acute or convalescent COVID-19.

CDR3 bases: TGTGCCAGCAGCCGTTTTATTCGGGACAATTTTGGAAACACCATATATTTT. It encodes CASSRFIRDNFGNTIYF. This chain uses TRBV4-2 with TRBJ1-3, with D possibly matching TRBD1 (6 bases). The CDR3 is 17 residues long. Germline assignment: CDR1 LGHNA and CDR2 YNFKEQ. V shed 4 bases and J shed 3 bases, with 19 bases lying between them.

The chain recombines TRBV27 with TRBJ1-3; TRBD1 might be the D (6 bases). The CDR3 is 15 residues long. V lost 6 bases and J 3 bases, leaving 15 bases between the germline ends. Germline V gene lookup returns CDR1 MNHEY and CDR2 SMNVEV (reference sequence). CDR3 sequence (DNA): TGTGCCAGCAGCCCCGGGACAAGGGGTGGAAACACCATATATTTT. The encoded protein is CASSPGTRGGNTIYF.

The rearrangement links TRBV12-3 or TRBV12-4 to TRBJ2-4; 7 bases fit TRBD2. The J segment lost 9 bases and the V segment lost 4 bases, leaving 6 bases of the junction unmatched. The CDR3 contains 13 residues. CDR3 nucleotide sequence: TGTGCCAGCAGTTATAAACAGCGGGGCATTCAGTACTTC. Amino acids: CASSYKQRGIQYF.

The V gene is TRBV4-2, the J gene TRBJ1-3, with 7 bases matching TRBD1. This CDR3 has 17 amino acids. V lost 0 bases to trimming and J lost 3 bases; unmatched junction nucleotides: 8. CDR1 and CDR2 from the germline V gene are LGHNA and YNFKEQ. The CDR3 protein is CASSQDSLGGVGNTIYF. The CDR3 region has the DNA TGTGCCAGCAGCCAAGATTCTCTAGGGGGCGTTGGAAACACCATATATTTT.

CDR3: CASSIYSQSSNYGYTF. The DNA of the CDR3 is TGTGCCAGTAGTATATACAGCCAAAGCTCTAACTATGGCTACACCTTC. The rearrangement links TRBV19 to TRBJ1-2, with D unresolved. V was cut by 2 bases and J by 0 bases, with 13 bases left in between. CDR1 and CDR2 (germline): LNHDA, SQIVND (reference sequence). The CDR3 has 16 amino acids.

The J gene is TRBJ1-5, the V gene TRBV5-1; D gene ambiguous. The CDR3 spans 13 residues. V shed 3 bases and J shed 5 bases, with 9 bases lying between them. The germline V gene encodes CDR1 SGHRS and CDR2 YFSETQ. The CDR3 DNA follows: TGCGCCAGCAGCTGGACTTCGGATCAGCCCCAGCATTTT. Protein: CASSWTSDQPQHF.

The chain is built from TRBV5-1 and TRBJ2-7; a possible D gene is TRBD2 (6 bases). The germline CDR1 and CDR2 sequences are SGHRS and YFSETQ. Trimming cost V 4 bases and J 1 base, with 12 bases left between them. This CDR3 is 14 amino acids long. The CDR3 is CASSPALASYEQYF. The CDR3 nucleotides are TGCGCCAGCAGCCCGGCTCTAGCGTCCTACGAGCAGTACTTC.

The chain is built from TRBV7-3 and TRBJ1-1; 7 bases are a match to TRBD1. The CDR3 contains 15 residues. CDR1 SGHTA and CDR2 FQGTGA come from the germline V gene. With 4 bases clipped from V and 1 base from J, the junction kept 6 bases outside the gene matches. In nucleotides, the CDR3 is TGTGCCAGCAGCTCCAGACAGGGAGAGAACACTGAAGCTTTCTTT. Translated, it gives CASSSRQGENTEAFF.

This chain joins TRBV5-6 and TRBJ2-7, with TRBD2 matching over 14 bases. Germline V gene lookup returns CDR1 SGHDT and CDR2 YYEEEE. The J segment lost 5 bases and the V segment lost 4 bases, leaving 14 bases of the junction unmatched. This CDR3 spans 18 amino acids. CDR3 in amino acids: CASSPRLAGGPLGDEQYF. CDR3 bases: TGTGCCAGCAGCCCTCGACTAGCGGGAGGGCCTCTGGGAGACGAGCAGTACTTC.

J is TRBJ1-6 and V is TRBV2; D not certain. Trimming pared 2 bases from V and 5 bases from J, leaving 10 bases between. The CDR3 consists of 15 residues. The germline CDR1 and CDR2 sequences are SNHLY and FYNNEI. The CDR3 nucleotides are TGTGCCAGCAGTGAAAACCCCTCTAATAATTCACCCCTCCACTTT. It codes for CASSENPSNNSPLHF.

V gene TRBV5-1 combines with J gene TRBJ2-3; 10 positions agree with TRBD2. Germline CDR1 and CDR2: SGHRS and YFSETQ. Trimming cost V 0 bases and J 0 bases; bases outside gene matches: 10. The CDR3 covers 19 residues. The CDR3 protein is CASSLALTSGMPSTDTQYF. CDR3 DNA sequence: TGCGCCAGCAGCTTGGCCCTCACTAGCGGGATGCCTAGCACAGATACGCAGTATTTT.

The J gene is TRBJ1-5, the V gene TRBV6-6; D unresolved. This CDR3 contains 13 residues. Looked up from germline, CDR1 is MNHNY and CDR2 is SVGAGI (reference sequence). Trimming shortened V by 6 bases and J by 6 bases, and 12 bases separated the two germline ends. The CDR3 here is CASSNDKSQPQHF. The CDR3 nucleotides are TGTGCCAGCAGCAATGACAAGAGTCAGCCCCAGCATTTT.

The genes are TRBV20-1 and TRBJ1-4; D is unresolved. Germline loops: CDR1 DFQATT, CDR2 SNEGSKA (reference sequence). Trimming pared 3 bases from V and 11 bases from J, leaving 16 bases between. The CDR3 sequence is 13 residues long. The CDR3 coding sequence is TGCAGTGCTAGTTGGACGGGCGAGGGCAAACTGTTTTTT. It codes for CSASWTGEGKLFF.

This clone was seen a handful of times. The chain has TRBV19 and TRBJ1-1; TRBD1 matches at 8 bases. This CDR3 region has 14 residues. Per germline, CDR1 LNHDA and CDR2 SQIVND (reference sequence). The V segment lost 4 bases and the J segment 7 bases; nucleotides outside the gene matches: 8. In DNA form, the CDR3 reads TGTGCCAGTAGTACACAGGGGGTCGTGATTGAAGCTTTCTTT. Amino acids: CASSTQGVVIEAFF.

The CDR3 reads CASSLGTGVNEQYF. DNA for the CDR3: TGTGCCAGCAGCTTAGGGACAGGGGTCAACGAGCAGTACTTC. The chain combines TRBV7-9 with TRBJ2-7, with 9 bases fitting TRBD1. Trimming removed 1 base from V and 5 bases from J; junction bases left unmatched: 3. The CDR3 is 14 residues long. Germline CDR1 and CDR2: SEHNR and FQNEAQ (reference sequence).

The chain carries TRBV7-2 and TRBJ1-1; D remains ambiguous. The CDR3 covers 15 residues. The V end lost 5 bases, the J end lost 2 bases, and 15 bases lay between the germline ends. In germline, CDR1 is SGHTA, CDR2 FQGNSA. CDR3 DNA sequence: TGTGCCAGCAGCCTCGGGGTGTGGGGAAACACTGAAGCTTTCTTT. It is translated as CASSLGVWGNTEAFF.

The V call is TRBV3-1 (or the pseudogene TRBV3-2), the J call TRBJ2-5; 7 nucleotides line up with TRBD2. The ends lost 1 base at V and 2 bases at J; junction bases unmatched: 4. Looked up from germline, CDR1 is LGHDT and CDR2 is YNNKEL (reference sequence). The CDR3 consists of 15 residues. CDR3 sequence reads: CASSQAAGRQETQYF. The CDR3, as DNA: TGTGCCAGCAGCCAAGCAGCGGGGCGGCAAGAGACCCAGTACTTC.

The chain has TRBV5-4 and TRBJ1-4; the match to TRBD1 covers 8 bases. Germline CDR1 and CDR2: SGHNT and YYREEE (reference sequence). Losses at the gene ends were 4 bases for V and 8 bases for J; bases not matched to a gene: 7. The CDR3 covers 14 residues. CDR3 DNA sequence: TGTGCCAGCAGCCCCGGACAGGGATGGGAAAAACTGTTTTTT. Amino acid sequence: CASSPGQGWEKLFF.

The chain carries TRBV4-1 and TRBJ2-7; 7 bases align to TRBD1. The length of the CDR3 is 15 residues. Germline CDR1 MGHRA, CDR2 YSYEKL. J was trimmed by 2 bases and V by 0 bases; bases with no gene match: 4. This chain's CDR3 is CASSQEGTVTYEQYF. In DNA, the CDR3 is TGCGCCAGCAGCCAAGAGGGGACAGTCACCTACGAGCAGTACTTC.

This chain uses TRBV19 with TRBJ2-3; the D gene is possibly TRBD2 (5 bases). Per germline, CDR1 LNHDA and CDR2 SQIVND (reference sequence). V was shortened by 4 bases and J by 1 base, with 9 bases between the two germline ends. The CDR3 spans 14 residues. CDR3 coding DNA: TGTGCCAGTAGTAAAAGCGGCGGCACAGATACGCAGTATTTT. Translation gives CASSKSGGTDTQYF.

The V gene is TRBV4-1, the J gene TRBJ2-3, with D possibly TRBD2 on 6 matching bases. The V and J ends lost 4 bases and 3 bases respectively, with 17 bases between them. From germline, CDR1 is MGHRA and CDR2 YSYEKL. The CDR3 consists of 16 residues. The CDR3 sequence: CASSRATGGATDTQYF. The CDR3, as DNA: TGCGCCAGCAGCCGAGCGACCGGGGGAGCGACAGATACGCAGTATTTT.

This CDR3 is CATSRDRTGGLYGYTF. CDR3 in DNA: TGTGCCACCAGCAGAGATCGGACAGGGGGCTTGTATGGCTACACCTTC. This rearrangement joins TRBV15 to TRBJ1-2, with 11 bases aligning to TRBD1. Germline assignment: CDR1 LNHNV and CDR2 YYDKDF (reference sequence). V shed 0 bases, J shed 5 bases, and the junction held 5 bases outside the gene matches. The CDR3 totals 16 residues.

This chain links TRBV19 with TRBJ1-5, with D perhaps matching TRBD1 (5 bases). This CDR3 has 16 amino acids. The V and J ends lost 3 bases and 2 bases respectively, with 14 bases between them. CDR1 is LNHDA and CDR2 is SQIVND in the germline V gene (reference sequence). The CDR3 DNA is TGTGCCAGTAGTATTGGGGTAGGGACTGGCAATCAGCCCCAGCATTTT. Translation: CASSIGVGTGNQPQHF.

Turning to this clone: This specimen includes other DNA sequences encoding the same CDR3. CDR3: CASSPGGRDTGELFF. The CDR3 nucleotides are TGTGCCAGCAGCCCTGGGGGCCGGGACACCGGGGAGCTGTTTTTT. The chain combines TRBV7-9 with TRBJ2-2, with D tentatively TRBD1 (6 bases). From germline, CDR1 is SEHNR and CDR2 FQNEAQ (reference sequence). V was pared by 5 bases and J by 3 bases, with 13 bases between. The CDR3 is 15 amino acids.

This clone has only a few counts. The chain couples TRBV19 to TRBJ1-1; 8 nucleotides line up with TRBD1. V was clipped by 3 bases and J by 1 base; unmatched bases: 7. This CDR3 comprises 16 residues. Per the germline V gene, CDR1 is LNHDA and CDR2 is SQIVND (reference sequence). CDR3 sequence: CASSIGQGGRNTEAFF. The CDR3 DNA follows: TGTGCCAGTAGTATTGGACAGGGCGGGAGGAACACTGAAGCTTTCTTT.

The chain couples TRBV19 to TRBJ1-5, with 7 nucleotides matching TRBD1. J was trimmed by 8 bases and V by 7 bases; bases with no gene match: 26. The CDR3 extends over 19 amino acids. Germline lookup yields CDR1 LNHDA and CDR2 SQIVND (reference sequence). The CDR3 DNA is TGTGCCAGTAAATCCGCCCCCGTTTGGGGACAGACCCCTCGGGAGCCCCAGCATTTT. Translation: CASKSAPVWGQTPREPQHF.

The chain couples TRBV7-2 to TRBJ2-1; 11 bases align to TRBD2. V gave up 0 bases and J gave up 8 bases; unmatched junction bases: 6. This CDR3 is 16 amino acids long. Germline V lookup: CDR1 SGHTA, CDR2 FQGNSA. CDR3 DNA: TGTGCCAGCAGCTTAGCGGCTAGCGGGGGGCCGGATGAGCAGTTCTTC. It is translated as CASSLAASGGPDEQFF.

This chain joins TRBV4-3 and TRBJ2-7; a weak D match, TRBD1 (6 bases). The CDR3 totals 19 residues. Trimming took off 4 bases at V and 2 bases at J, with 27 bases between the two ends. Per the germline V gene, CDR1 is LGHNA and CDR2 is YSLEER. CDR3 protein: CASSRQLSATEGVPYEQYF. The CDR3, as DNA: TGCGCCAGCAGCCGCCAACTCAGCGCGACAGAGGGGGTCCCCTACGAGCAGTACTTC.